This TCR beta chain came from a study of vaccination and CD4 T cells after COVID-19. The overall study: Post-COVID draws followed diagnosis by a median roughly 93 days (range 35 to 161). Following dose two, a median around 65 days (range 14 to 241) passed before post-vaccine samples were taken.

With the Oncomine TCR Beta short-read assay, DNA from cultured CD4+ T cells was sequenced. TCRdb reprocessed the PCR reads via MiXCR and lists one record per CDR3 protein. Of around 12,000 distinct CDR3 sequences listed, roughly 58% were seen once; the top ten hold approximately 10%. The table lists this clonotype with a few counts. Its matching antigen is unknown. Treatment denoted: approximately 11-day PBMC culture with coronavirus spike peptide pools or control peptides (ViraFEST assay). PBMCs, plated at a few million per well, were grown in the presence of roughly 10 IU/ml IL-2 and approximately 9 ug/ml peptide pools. Germline V gene data show CDR1 as SGHTA and CDR2 as FQGTGA. V was clipped by 5 bases and J by 7 bases; unmatched bases: 4. The CDR3 has 12 residues.

The chain couples TRBV7-3 to TRBJ1-1; 7 nucleotides line up with TRBD1. This receptor was identified in a human donor who had recovered from COVID-19. The source material was CD4+ T cells from blood, cultured in vitro. This CDR3 reads CASSTRQGEAFF. CDR3 DNA sequence: TGTGCCAGCAGCACAAGACAGGGTGAAGCTTTCTTT.